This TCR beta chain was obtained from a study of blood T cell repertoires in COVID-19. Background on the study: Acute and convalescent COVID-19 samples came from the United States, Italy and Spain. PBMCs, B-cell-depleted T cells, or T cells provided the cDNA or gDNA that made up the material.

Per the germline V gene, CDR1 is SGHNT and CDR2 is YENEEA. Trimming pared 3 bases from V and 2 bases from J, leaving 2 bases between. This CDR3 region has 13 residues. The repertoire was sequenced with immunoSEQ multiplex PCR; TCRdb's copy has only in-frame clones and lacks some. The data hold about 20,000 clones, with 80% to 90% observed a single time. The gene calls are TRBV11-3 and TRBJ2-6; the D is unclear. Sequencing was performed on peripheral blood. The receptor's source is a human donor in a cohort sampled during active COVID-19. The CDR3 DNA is TGTGCCAGCAGCTTTACTGGGGCCAACGTCCTGACTTTC. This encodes CASSFTGANVLTF.